Each of the 13 T cell receptor beta chains below was sequenced from the same sample in a study of blood T cell repertoires in COVID-19. Here immunoSEQ multiplex PCR was the method, and the copy in TCRdb shows in-frame clones only, minus some. The sample lists approximately 60,000 clones; roughly 92% were seen once. Source material: peripheral blood. The source is a man aged 65 to 85 with active COVID-19.

This clone was detected only once. The chain is built from TRBV4-1 and TRBJ2-2; 10 positions match TRBD1. The CDR3 totals 16 residues. With V trimmed by 1 base and J by 4 bases, 3 bases remained unmatched. The germline CDR1 and CDR2 sequences are MGHRA and YSYEKL. For the CDR3, the DNA is TGCGCCAGCAGCCAAGCCGGGACAGGGGTCACCGGGGAGCTGTTTTTT. Protein product: CASSQAGTGVTGELFF.

The chain is built from TRBV19 and TRBJ1-5, with 9 nucleotides matching TRBD1. Per the germline V gene, CDR1 is LNHDA and CDR2 is SQIVND (reference sequence). V shed 7 bases and J 3 bases; nucleotides not matched to a gene: 7. The CDR3 has 15 residues. For the CDR3, the DNA is TGTGCCAGTACCCAGGGACAGGGTCCCAATCAGCCCCAGCATTTT. The encoded protein is CASTQGQGPNQPQHF.

The rearrangement joins TRBV7-6 to TRBJ2-2, with 9 bases identical to TRBD1. J lost 2 bases, V lost 3 bases, and 1 base had no gene match. The CDR3 runs to 15 residues. Germline V gene sequence: CDR1 SGHVS, CDR2 FNYEAQ. Here the CDR3 reads CASSLGQGNTGELFF. The DNA for the CDR3 is TGTGCCAGCAGCTTGGGACAGGGTAACACCGGGGAGCTGTTTTTT.

The V and J genes are TRBV5-1 and TRBJ2-1; the D gene is possibly TRBD1 (6 bases). The CDR3 has 15 residues. With 0 bases removed from V and 8 bases from J, the gap between germline ends came to 15 bases. Germline V gene lookup returns CDR1 SGHRS and CDR2 YFSETQ. The CDR3 sequence is CASSLDQGSWDEQFF. In DNA, the CDR3 is TGCGCCAGCAGCTTGGATCAGGGGAGCTGGGATGAGCAGTTCTTC.

The rearrangement uses TRBV3-1 (or the pseudogene TRBV3-2) and TRBJ2-5, with 9 nucleotides matching TRBD1. The CDR3 loop spans 15 amino acids. Trimming at V came to 6 bases and at J to 6 bases, leaving 11 bases not matched to a gene. The germline V gene has CDR1 LGHDT and CDR2 YNNKEL (reference sequence). CDR3 sequence reads: CASSPFGTGLQTQYF. The DNA for the CDR3 is TGTGCCAGCAGTCCCTTCGGGACAGGGTTACAGACCCAGTACTTC.

This rearrangement joins TRBV25-1 to TRBJ2-1, with D uncertain. CDR1 MGHDK and CDR2 SYGVNS come from the germline V gene. Deletions cut 6 bases from V and 6 bases from J, with 9 bases between. This CDR3 comprises 12 residues. In DNA form, the CDR3 reads TGTGCCAGCAGCCGACTTGGCAATGAGCAGTTCTTC. Its protein is CASSRLGNEQFF.

This clone was observed a single time. V is TRBV12-5 and J is TRBJ2-2, with D tentatively TRBD2 (6 bases). The V gene lost 3 bases and the J gene lost 2 bases, with 10 bases spanning the gap. The length of the CDR3 is 15 residues. Per the germline V gene, CDR1 is LGHNT and CDR2 is FRNRAP. The CDR3 DNA follows: TGTGCTAGTGGTTTACCAGCGGGCAACACCGGGGAGCTGTTTTTT. Protein: CASGLPAGNTGELFF. Full variable domain (outside the CDR3, taken from reference TRBV12-5 and TRBJ2-2): DARVTQTPRHKVTEMGQEVTMRCQPILGHNTVFWYRQTMMQGLELLAYFRNRAPLDDSGMPKDRFSAEMPDATLATLKIQPSEPRDSAVYFCASGLPAGNTGELFFGEGSRLTVL.

The table lists this clone with a count of one. CDR3 coding DNA: TGTGCCAGCAGATCGTCGACAGGGTGGGTCACTGAAGCTTTCTTT. Protein sequence: CASRSSTGWVTEAFF. The chain combines TRBV28 with TRBJ1-1; 7 bases match TRBD1. The CDR3 is 15 residues long. Trimming at V came to 6 bases and at J to 4 bases, leaving 11 bases not matched to a gene. Germline loops: CDR1 MDHEN, CDR2 SYDVKM.

This clone was counted only a few times. The genes are TRBV2 and TRBJ2-7; 13 nucleotides align to TRBD2. CDR1 is SNHLY, CDR2 FYNNEI, per germline. The CDR3 sequence is 15 residues long. The V segment lost 8 bases and the J segment 6 bases; nucleotides outside the gene matches: 10. The CDR3 spells CASVKTSGGSGEQYF. The CDR3 DNA follows: TGTGCCAGCGTGAAGACTAGCGGGGGGTCGGGCGAGCAGTACTTC.

This chain links TRBV9 with TRBJ2-3, with TRBD2 matching 14 bases. There are 15 residues in the CDR3. J lost 6 bases, V lost 4 bases, and 4 bases had no gene match. Germline lookup yields CDR1 SGDLS and CDR2 YYNGEE. Here the CDR3 reads CASSPRLAGGDTQYF. CDR3 nucleotides: TGTGCCAGCAGCCCCAGACTAGCGGGGGGGGATACGCAGTATTTT.

This clone was seen a single time. This sequence joins TRBV5-1 and TRBJ2-2; D is perhaps TRBD2 (6 bases). This CDR3 region has 14 residues. Trimming stripped 7 bases from V and 2 bases from J, with 12 bases between. Looked up from germline, CDR1 is SGHRS and CDR2 is YFSETQ. The CDR3 here is CASGGTDNTGELFF. CDR3 nucleotide sequence: TGCGCCAGCGGCGGGACCGATAACACCGGGGAGCTGTTTTTT.

The chain is built from TRBV19 and TRBJ1-1, with 7 bases fitting TRBD1. Trimming at V came to 8 bases and at J to 4 bases, leaving 10 bases not matched to a gene. This CDR3 comprises 14 residues. The germline V gene has CDR1 LNHDA and CDR2 SQIVND (reference sequence). The CDR3: CASVTGASGTEAFF. CDR3 nucleotide sequence: TGTGCCAGTGTAACAGGGGCTTCGGGCACTGAAGCTTTCTTT.

This clone is judged medium-sized. The chain links TRBV5-1 to TRBJ1-2; D perhaps matches TRBD1 (6 bases). This CDR3 comprises 17 residues. With 3 bases removed from V and 1 base from J, the gap between germline ends came to 19 bases. Looked up from germline, CDR1 is SGHRS and CDR2 is YFSETQ. The CDR3 nucleotides read TGCGCCAGCAGCTCGGACAGCACCGTTAGCTATAACTATGGCTACACCTTC. Translation: CASSSDSTVSYNYGYTF.